This passage covers 19 T cell receptor beta chains from one sample sequenced in a study of response to subunit inactivated influenza vaccine. TCRdb reanalysed the RT-PCR reads using MiXCR and keeps one entry per CDR3 protein. The sample records some 570,000 distinct CDR3 sequences, roughly 10% being singletons. This sample also appeared in a second study, on T cells expressing NK-cell markers. That report notes: For TCR beta, cDNA was produced by 5'RACE template switching with UMIs.

The material was PBMCs from blood, obtained on the day of vaccination. The receptors originated from a man aged 45-65 years who received an inactivated influenza vaccine.

This clonotype appeared a few times. This sequence joins TRBV29-1 and TRBJ2-5, with TRBD1 matching over 7 bases. The J segment lost 2 bases and the V segment lost 6 bases, leaving 6 bases of the junction unmatched. The CDR3 has 13 amino acids. Germline assignment: CDR1 SQVTM and CDR2 ANQGSEA. The CDR3: CSVKRGQQETQYF. In DNA form, the CDR3 reads TGCAGCGTAAAAAGGGGACAGCAAGAGACCCAGTACTTC. The variable domain in full, completed from reference TRBV29-1 and TRBJ2-5, reads SAVISQKPSRDICQRGTSLTIQCQVDSQVTMMFWYRQQPGQSLTLIATANQGSEATYESGFVIDKFPISRPNLTFSTLTVSNMSPEDSSIYLCSVKRGQQETQYFGPGTRLLVL.

This clonotype was counted a few times. The chain links TRBV15 to TRBJ1-5; D gene uncertain. CDR1 and CDR2 from the germline V gene are LNHNV and YYDKDF (reference sequence). CDR3 size: 16 residues. V gave up 0 bases and J gave up 2 bases, with 11 bases separating them. The CDR3 region is CATSRDLGRGNQPQHF. In DNA form, the CDR3 reads TGTGCCACCAGCAGAGATCTTGGACGCGGCAATCAGCCCCAGCATTTT.

Only a few counts were recorded for this clonotype. The gene calls are TRBV4-3 and TRBJ2-1; no clear D. The ends were cut back, 2 bases at V and 0 bases at J, with 14 bases in the middle. Looked up from germline, CDR1 is LGHNA and CDR2 is YSLEER. The CDR3 has 17 residues. CDR3 nucleotide sequence: TGCGCCAGCAGCCAACAGATGGGGTCAAGCTCCTACAATGAGCAGTTCTTC. It codes for CASSQQMGSSSYNEQFF.

Regarding this clonotype: At one of its ends the junction is not consistent with the germline gene, which may arise from a read error. CDR3 nucleotide sequence: TGTGCCAGCAACTTAGGTGGCGGGAGAAGCACAGATACGCAGTATTTT. Translated: CASNLGGGRSTDTQYF. The V call is TRBV7-9, the J call TRBJ2-3; 7 nucleotides align to TRBD2. The CDR3 contains 16 residues. Per germline, CDR1 SEHNR and CDR2 FQNEAQ (reference sequence).

This clonotype was seen only a few times. A much larger clone differs by one base, so this may be a read error. This rearrangement joins TRBV12-3 or TRBV12-4 to TRBJ1-1; D may be TRBD1 (5 bases). V lost 6 bases to trimming and J lost 2 bases, with 13 bases between them. This CDR3 has 14 residues. The CDR3 loop is CASSPMGGNTEAFF. The CDR3, as DNA: TGTGCCAGCAGCCCAATGGGGGGAAACACTGAAGCTTTCTTT.

This clonotype was counted between two and nine times. The rearrangement uses TRBV14 and TRBJ2-7; D is unresolved. Trimming stripped 3 bases from V and 5 bases from J, with 11 bases between. The CDR3 runs 13 residues. Germline-derived CDR1 and CDR2 are SGHDN and FVKESK. Written as DNA, the CDR3 is TGTGCCAGCAGCCATGATGGTTTCAACGAGCAGTACTTC. This encodes CASSHDGFNEQYF.

The chain is built from TRBV20-1 and TRBJ2-6; D call uncertain. The ends were cut back, 4 bases at V and 4 bases at J, with 11 bases in the middle. There are 14 residues in the CDR3. Germline V gene sequence: CDR1 DFQATT, CDR2 SNEGSKA (reference sequence). CDR3 bases: TGCAGTGCTAAGGCCGCACACGGGGCCAACGTCCTGACTTTC. This encodes CSAKAAHGANVLTF.

The rearrangement uses TRBV28 and TRBJ1-1; 9 nucleotides match TRBD1. Losses at the gene ends were 6 bases for V and 7 bases for J; bases not matched to a gene: 9. CDR1 is MDHEN and CDR2 is SYDVKM in the germline V gene. This CDR3 comprises 14 residues. CDR3 protein: CASSPGGTGREAFF. CDR3 nucleotide sequence: TGTGCCAGCAGCCCCGGTGGGACAGGGCGTGAAGCTTTCTTT.

Many counts were recorded for this clonotype. This chain joins TRBV11-3 and TRBJ2-2; D is undetermined. From germline, CDR1 is SGHNT and CDR2 YENEEA. Trimming pared 5 bases from V and 2 bases from J, leaving 15 bases between. The CDR3 contains 16 residues. Written as DNA, the CDR3 is TGTGCCAGCAGCCCTACGGACCAACCTAACACCGGGGAGCTGTTTTTT. Translated, it gives CASSPTDQPNTGELFF.

This clonotype was detected a few times. The chain joins TRBV6-2 or TRBV6-3 to TRBJ1-5; D remains unclear. Germline assignment: CDR1 MNHEY and CDR2 SVGEGT. The CDR3 is made up of 17 amino acids. V gave up 7 bases and J gave up 0 bases, with 19 bases separating them. This chain's CDR3 is CASTSVPYPYSNQPQHF. The CDR3 nucleotides read TGTGCCAGCACCTCCGTGCCGTACCCTTATAGCAATCAGCCCCAGCATTTT.

The V call is TRBV20-1, the J call TRBJ2-1; TRBD2 agrees at 8 bases. Germline V gives CDR1 DFQATT, CDR2 SNEGSKA (reference sequence). This CDR3 region has 16 residues. V shed 5 bases, J shed 0 bases, and the junction held 9 bases outside the gene matches. The CDR3 loop reads CSAPFPLAASYNEQFF. For the CDR3, the DNA is TGCAGTGCTCCTTTCCCACTAGCGGCCTCCTACAATGAGCAGTTCTTC.

Remarks on this clonotype: Here the CDR3 omits its conserved ending phenylalanine or tryptophan, so a read error is the likely source. The chain recombines TRBV28 with TRBJ2-7, with TRBD2 as a possible D gene (5 bases). Trimming took 2 bases from V and 9 from J, leaving 17 bases between them. The CDR3 length is 14 residues. Germline CDR1 and CDR2: MDHEN and SYDVKM. The CDR3 region has the DNA TGTGCCAGCAGTTTAGGTATTCGACGTGAGGGGCAGTACCTC. It encodes CASSLGIRREGQYL.

The rearrangement uses TRBV3-1 and TRBJ2-5; D is perhaps TRBD1 (5 bases). CDR1 is LGHDT, CDR2 YNNKEL, per germline (reference sequence). V lost 0 bases and J lost 4, with 12 bases in between. The CDR3 extends over 15 amino acids. This chain's CDR3 is CASSQEGKGRETQYF. The DNA of the CDR3 is TGTGCCAGCAGCCAAGAAGGAAAGGGGCGAGAGACCCAGTACTTC.

At least ten counts were recorded for this clonotype. This chain connects TRBV29-1 to TRBJ2-5, with D possibly being TRBD2 (6 bases). The CDR3 runs to 12 residues. CDR1 and CDR2 from the germline V gene are SQVTM and ANQGSEA. V was clipped by 2 bases and J by 5 bases, with 9 bases between them. CDR3 residues: CSVERGGETQYF. CDR3 nucleotide sequence: TGCAGCGTTGAACGGGGAGGCGAGACCCAGTACTTC.

This clonotype has only a few counts. The rearrangement uses TRBV20-1 and TRBJ2-5, with 14 positions matching TRBD2. The CDR3 is 14 residues long. Unmatched junction bases numbered 5, after V lost 6 bases and J lost 5 bases. Germline assignment: CDR1 DFQATT and CDR2 SNEGSKA (reference sequence). The CDR3 reads CSAETSGRGETQYF. The CDR3 DNA reads TGCAGTGCCGAGACTAGCGGGAGGGGCGAGACCCAGTACTTC.

V gene TRBV6-2 or TRBV6-3 combines with J gene TRBJ2-2; 8 bases line up with TRBD1. The CDR3 contains 15 residues. From germline, CDR1 is MNHEY and CDR2 SVGEGT. Trimming at V came to 2 bases and at J to 4 bases, leaving 3 bases not matched to a gene. The CDR3 DNA is TGTGCCAGCAGTTACATCACAGGGGGCACCGGGGAGCTGTTTTTT. This sequence encodes CASSYITGGTGELFF.

At least ten counts were recorded for this clonotype. The chain has TRBV7-9 and TRBJ2-7; TRBD2 agrees at 10 bases. With 5 bases clipped from V and 4 bases from J, the junction kept 5 bases outside the gene matches. The CDR3 sequence is 14 residues long. The germline V gene encodes CDR1 SEHNR and CDR2 FQNEAQ (reference sequence). CDR3 sequence reads: CASSDGTSVYEQYF. The CDR3 DNA follows: TGTGCCAGCAGCGACGGGACTAGCGTGTACGAGCAGTACTTC.

V gene TRBV24-1 combines with J gene TRBJ2-1; 7 positions agree with TRBD2. Germline CDR1 reads KGHDR; CDR2 reads SFDVKD. With 3 bases clipped from V and 8 bases from J, the junction kept 9 bases outside the gene matches. This CDR3 contains 15 residues. The CDR3 DNA reads as TGTGCCACCAGTGATAGCACTAGCGCGACTTATGAGCAGTTCTTC. It translates to CATSDSTSATYEQFF.

This clonotype was seen only a few times. The V call is TRBV20-1, the J call TRBJ2-5; 9 bases are shared with TRBD2. This CDR3 has 14 amino acids. Germline CDR1 and CDR2: DFQATT and SNEGSKA (reference sequence). V dropped 4 bases and J dropped 4; count of bases not matched to a gene: 7. The CDR3 here is CSANRRGGGETQYF. The DNA of the CDR3 is TGCAGTGCTAATCGGCGGGGGGGCGGAGAGACCCAGTACTTC.